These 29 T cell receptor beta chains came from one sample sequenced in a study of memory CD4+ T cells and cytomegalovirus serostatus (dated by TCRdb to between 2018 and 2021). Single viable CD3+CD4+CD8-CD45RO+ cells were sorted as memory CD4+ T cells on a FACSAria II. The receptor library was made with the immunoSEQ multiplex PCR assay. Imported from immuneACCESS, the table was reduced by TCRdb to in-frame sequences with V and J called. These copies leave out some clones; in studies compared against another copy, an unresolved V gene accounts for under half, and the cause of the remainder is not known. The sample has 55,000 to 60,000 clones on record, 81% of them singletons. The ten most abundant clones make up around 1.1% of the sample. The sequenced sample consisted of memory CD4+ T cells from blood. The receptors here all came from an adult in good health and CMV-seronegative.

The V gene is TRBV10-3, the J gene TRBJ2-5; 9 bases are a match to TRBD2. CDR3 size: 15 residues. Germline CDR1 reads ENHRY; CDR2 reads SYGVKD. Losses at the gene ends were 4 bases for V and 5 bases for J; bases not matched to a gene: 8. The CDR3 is CAISVSSGNRETQYF. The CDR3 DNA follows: TGTGCCATCAGTGTTTCTAGCGGGAATAGGGAGACCCAGTACTTC.

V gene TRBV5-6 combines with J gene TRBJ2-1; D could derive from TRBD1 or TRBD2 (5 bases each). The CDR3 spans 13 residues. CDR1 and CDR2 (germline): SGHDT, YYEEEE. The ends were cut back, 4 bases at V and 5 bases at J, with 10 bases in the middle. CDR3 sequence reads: CASSTGPNNEQFF. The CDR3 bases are TGTGCCAGCAGCACGGGACCAAACAATGAGCAGTTCTTC.

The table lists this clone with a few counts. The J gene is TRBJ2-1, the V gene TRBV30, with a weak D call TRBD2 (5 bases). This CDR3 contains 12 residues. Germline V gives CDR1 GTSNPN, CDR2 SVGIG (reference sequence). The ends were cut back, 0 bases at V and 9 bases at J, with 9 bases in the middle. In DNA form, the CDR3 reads TGTGCCTGGAGTGTACTCGAGGGTGAGCAGTTCTTC. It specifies CAWSVLEGEQFF. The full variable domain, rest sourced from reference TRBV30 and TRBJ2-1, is SQTIHQWPATLVQPVGSPLSLECTVEGTSNPNLYWYRQAAGRGLQLLFYSVGIGQISSEVPQNLSASRPQDRQFILSSKKLLLSDSGFYLCAWSVLEGEQFFGPGTRLTVL.

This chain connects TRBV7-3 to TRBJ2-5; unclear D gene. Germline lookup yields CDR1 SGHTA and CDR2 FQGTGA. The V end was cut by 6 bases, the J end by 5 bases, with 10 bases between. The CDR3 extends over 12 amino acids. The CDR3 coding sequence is TGTGCCAGCAGTCTACACGGGGAGACCCAGTACTTC. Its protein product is CASSLHGETQYF. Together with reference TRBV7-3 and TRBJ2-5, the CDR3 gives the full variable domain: GAGVSQTPSNKVTEKGKYVELRCDPISGHTALYWYRQSLGQGPEFLIYFQGTGAADDSGLPNDRFFAVRPEGSVSTLKIQRTERGDSAVYLCASSLHGETQYFGPGTRLLVL.

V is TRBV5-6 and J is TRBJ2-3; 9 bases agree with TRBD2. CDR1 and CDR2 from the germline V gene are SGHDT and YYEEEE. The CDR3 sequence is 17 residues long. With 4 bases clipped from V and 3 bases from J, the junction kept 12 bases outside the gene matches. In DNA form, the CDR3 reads TGTGCCAGCAGCGGGGGGGGTAGCGGGAGTTTGACAGATACGCAGTATTTT. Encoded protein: CASSGGGSGSLTDTQYF.

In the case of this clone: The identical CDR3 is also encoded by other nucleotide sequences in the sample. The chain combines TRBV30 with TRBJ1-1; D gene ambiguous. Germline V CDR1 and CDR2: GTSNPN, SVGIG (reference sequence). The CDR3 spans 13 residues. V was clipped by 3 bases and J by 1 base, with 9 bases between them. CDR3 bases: TGTGCCTGGAGCCGGACTGGGAACACTGAAGCTTTCTTT. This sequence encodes CAWSRTGNTEAFF.

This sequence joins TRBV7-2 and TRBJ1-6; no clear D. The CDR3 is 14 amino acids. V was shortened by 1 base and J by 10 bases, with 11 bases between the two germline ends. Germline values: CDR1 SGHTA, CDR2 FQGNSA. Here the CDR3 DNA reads TGTGCCAGCAGCTTAGGGACCGAAGGATCACCCCTCCACTTT. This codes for CASSLGTEGSPLHF.

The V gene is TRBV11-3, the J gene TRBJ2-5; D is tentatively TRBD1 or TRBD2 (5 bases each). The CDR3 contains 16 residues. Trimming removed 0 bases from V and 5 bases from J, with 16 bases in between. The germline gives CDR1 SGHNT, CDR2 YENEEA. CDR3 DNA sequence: TGTGCCAGCAGCTTAGAGGGTGGGACCCTAAGCGAGACCCAGTACTTC. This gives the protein CASSLEGGTLSETQYF. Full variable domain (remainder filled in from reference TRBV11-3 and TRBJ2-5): EAGVVQSPRYKIIEKKQPVAFWCNPISGHNTLYWYLQNLGQGPELLIRYENEEAVDDSQLPKDRFSAERLKGVDSTLKIQPAELGDSAVYLCASSLEGGTLSETQYFGPGTRLLVL.

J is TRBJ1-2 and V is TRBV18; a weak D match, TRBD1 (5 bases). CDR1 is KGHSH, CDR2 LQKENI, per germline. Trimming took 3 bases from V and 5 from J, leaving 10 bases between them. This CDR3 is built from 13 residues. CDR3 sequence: CASSPTGLYGYTF. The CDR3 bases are TGTGCCAGCTCACCCACGGGGCTATATGGCTACACCTTC.

CDR3 sequence: CASSIAAYGYTF. The DNA for the CDR3 is TGTGCCAGTAGTATCGCAGCCTATGGCTACACCTTC. The chain employs TRBV19 and TRBJ1-2; D is unresolved. CDR3 size: 12 residues. In germline, CDR1 is LNHDA, CDR2 SQIVND (reference sequence). Trimming left V 3 bases short and J 4 bases short, with 6 bases between.

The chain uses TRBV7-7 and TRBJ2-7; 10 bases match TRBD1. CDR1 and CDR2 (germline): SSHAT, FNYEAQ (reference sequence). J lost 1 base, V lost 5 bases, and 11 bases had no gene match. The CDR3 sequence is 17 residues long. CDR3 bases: TGTGCCAGCAGCCCGGGCGTTTTGGGACAGGGGTCCTACGAGCAGTACTTC. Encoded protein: CASSPGVLGQGSYEQYF.

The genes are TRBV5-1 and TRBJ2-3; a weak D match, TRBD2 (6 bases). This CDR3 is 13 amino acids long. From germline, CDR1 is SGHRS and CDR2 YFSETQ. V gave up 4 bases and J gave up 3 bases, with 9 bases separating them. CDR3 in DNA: TGCGCCAGCAGCCCCGGGAGTACAGATACGCAGTATTTT. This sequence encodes CASSPGSTDTQYF.

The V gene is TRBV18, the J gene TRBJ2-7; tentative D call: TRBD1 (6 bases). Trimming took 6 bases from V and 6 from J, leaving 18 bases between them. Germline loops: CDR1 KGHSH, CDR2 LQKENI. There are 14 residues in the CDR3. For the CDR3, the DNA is TGTGCCAGCTCCCTCGACAGGAAAAACTCCGAGCAGTACTTC. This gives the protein CASSLDRKNSEQYF.

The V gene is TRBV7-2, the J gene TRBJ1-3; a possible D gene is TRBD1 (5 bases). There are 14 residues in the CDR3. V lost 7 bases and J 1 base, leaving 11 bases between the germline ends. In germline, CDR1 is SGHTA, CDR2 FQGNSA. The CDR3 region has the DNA TGTGCCAGCAACCAGAGGGGATCTGGAAACACCATATATTTT. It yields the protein CASNQRGSGNTIYF.

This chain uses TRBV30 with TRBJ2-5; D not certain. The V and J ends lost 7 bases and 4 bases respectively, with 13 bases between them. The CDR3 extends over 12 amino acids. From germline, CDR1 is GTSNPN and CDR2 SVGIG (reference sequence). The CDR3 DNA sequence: TGTGCCTTTAGTGGTCCAGGAGAGACCCAGTACTTC. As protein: CAFSGPGETQYF.

This chain's CDR3 is CASRVAGLTYEQYF. The CDR3 region has the DNA TGTGCCAGCAGAGTAGCGGGCTTAACCTACGAGCAGTACTTC. The V gene is TRBV6-1, the J gene TRBJ2-7, with 7 bases fitting TRBD2. Germline loops: CDR1 MNHNS, CDR2 SASEGT. V lost 6 bases and J lost 2; bases outside the gene matches: 7. This CDR3 contains 14 residues.

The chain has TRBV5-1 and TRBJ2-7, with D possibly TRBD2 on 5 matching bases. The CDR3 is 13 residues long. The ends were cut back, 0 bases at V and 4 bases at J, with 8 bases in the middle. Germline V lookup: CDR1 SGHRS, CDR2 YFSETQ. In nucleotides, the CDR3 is TGCGCCAGCAGCTTGGATCGGGGTTACGAGCAGTACTTC. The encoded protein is CASSLDRGYEQYF.

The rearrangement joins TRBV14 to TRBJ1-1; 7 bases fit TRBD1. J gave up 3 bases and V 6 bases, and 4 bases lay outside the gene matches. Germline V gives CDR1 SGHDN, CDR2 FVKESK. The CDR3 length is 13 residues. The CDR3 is CASSQQGYTEAFF. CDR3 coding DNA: TGTGCCAGCAGTCAACAGGGGTACACTGAAGCTTTCTTT.

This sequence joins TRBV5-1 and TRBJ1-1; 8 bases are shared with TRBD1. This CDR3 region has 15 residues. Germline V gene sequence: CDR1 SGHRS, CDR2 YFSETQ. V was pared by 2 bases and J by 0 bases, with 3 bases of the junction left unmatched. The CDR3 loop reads CASSFTGGMNTEAFF. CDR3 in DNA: TGCGCCAGCAGCTTCACAGGGGGTATGAACACTGAAGCTTTCTTT.

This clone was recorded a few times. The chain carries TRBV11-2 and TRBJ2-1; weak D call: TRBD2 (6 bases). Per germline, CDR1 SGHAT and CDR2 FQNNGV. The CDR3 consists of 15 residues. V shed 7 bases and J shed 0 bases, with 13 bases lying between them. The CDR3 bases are TGTGCCAGCACCCTTGGGGGGAGCTCCTACAATGAGCAGTTCTTC. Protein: CASTLGGSSYNEQFF.

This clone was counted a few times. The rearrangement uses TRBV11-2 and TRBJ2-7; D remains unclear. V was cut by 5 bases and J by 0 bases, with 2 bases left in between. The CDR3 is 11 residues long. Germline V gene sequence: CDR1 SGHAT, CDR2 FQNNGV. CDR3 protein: CASSVSYEQYF. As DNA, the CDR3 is TGTGCCAGCAGCGTCTCCTACGAGCAGTACTTC.

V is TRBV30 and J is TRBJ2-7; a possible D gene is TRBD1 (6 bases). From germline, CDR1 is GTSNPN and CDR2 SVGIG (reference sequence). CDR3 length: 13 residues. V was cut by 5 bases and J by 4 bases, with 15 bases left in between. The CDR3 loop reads CAWLRDRPYEQYF. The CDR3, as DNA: TGTGCCTGGTTAAGAGACAGGCCTTACGAGCAGTACTTC.

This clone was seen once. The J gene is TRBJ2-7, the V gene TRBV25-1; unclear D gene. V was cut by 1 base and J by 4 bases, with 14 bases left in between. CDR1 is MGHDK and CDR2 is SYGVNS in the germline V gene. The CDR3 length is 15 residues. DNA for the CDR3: TGTGCCAGCAGTGAATCCGCCGGGCTCAATTACGAGCAGTACTTC. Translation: CASSESAGLNYEQYF.

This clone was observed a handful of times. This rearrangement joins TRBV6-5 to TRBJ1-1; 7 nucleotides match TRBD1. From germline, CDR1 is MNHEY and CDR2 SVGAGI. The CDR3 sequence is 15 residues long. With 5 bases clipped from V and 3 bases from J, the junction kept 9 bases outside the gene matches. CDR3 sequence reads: CASSGKGAGDTEAFF. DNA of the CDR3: TGTGCCAGCAGTGGGAAGGGGGCGGGAGACACTGAAGCTTTCTTT.

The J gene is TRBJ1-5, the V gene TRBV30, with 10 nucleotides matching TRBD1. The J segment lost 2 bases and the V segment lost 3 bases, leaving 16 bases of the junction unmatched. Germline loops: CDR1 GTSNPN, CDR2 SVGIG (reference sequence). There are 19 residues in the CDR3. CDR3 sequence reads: CAWSSLPGQGWTGNQPQHF. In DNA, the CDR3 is TGTGCCTGGAGCAGCCTCCCGGGACAGGGGTGGACGGGCAATCAGCCCCAGCATTTT.

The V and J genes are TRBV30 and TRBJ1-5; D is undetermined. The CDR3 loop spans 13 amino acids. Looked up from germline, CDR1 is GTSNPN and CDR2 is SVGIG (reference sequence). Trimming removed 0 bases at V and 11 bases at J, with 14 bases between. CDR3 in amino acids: CAWSVNWEEAQHF. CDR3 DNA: TGTGCCTGGAGTGTTAATTGGGAAGAGGCCCAGCATTTT. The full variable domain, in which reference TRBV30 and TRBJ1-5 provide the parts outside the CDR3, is SQTIHQWPATLVQPVGSPLSLECTVEGTSNPNLYWYRQAAGRGLQLLFYSVGIGQISSEVPQNLSASRPQDRQFILSSKKLLLSDSGFYLCAWSVNWEEAQHFGDGTRLSIL.

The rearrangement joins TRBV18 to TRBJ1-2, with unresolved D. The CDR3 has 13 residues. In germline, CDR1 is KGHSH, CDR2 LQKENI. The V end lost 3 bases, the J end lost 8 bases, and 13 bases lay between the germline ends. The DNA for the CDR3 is TGTGCCAGCTCACCCACTCCGGGTTACGGCTACACCTTC. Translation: CASSPTPGYGYTF.

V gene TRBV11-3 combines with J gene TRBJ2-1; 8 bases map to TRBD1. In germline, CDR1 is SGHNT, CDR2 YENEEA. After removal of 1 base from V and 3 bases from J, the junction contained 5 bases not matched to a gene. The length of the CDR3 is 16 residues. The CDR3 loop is CASSLAGTGVYNEQFF. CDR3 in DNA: TGTGCCAGCAGCTTAGCAGGGACAGGAGTCTACAATGAGCAGTTCTTC.

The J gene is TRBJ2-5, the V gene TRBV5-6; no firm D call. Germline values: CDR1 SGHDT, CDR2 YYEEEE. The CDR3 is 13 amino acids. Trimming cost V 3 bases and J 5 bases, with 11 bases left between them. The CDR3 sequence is CASSYTAFETQYF. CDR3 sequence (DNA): TGTGCCAGCAGCTACACAGCGTTTGAGACCCAGTACTTC.